This TCR beta chain originates from a study of blood T cells in healthy people across ages (dated by TCRdb to the mid-2010s). Some background on the complete study: Template switching captured roughly one uniquely barcoded TCR beta cDNA molecule per two T cells in model experiments. Age-related changes in TCR beta repertoire diversity were measured in the study by deep sequencing normalized with unique cDNA molecular identifiers. The donors were split into four age groups: young (average about 15 years), middle-aged (around 37), aged (over 55) and long-lived (approximately 89). Donors of different ages were randomly distributed across sequencing lanes to avoid experimental bias. For two donors (one aged 18 to 30 and one aged 80 or older), the study analyzed two additional independent replicas of 1 million unique cDNA reads from the same blood draw.

CDR3 length: 14 amino acids, cysteine to phenylalanine. Here the CDR3 DNA is all that survives: 42 bases in frame from base 1. CDR1 and CDR2 were assigned from the germline V gene as MRHNA and SNTAGT. The 39 donors, aged about 6 to 95 years, were systemically healthy Caucasian individuals from Russia. Around 10 milliliters of peripheral blood were drawn from each donor into EDTA-treated Vacutainer tubes. Ficoll-Paque density-gradient centrifugation was used to isolate PBMCs, with at least 6.5 million per sample. Total RNA was extracted from PBMCs with Trizol reagent, with at least 5.5 micrograms obtained per sample. The percentages of naive CD45RAhigh/CD27high T cells were determined by flow cytometry on a PBMC aliquot from every donor. This clonotype appeared many times. No antigen is known for it. A junction boundary mismatches the germline segment, possibly from a read error. Overall study results and their limits: As age increased, observed TCR beta diversity per million T cells dropped in a roughly linear way, and a significant reduction was already evident by age 40. Because donor CMV infection status was unknown, age-related changes in expanded clonotypes were potentially confounded. The percentage of naive T cells measured by flow cytometry correlated strongly with observed TCR beta diversity. Bulk unsorted PBMC profiling prevented conclusive comparison of naive and antigen-experienced compartments. Estimates of total diversity based on one million sequenced T cells were considered lower bounds and underestimates. The long-lived group showed more naive CD4+ T cells, fewer expanded clones and increased TCR diversity than the aged group, suggesting age selection.

The library was prepared using 5' RACE. The sample was run on an Illumina HiSeq 2500. A second PCR of about 6 to 11 cycles was run with a J-beta primer mix and a sample-barcoded 5' primer. Each TCR beta cDNA molecule received a unique molecular identifier from a template-switch 5' adaptor carrying 12 random nucleotides. Each sample yielded at least 2.5 million CDR3-containing paired-end reads. All of the RNA was converted into first-strand cDNA using the Mint cDNA synthesis kit, with a TRBC-specific oligonucleotide serving as the primer. Following uracil-DNA glycosylase treatment, all cDNA underwent a first 18-cycle PCR with the universal primers M1SS and BC2_uni_R. Regarding the original processing steps: Each sample was normalized by randomly selecting 1 million high-quality reads, each carrying a distinct molecular identifier. Instead of being binned into consensus sequences, reads that shared molecular identifiers were thrown out. MiTCR, run with a Q25 quality threshold and the strictest error-elimination algorithm, handled CDR3 identification, clonotype clustering and error correction. Lower-bound total TCR beta diversity was estimated with a nonparametric unseen species model using Euler transformation. TCRdb reran the public reads through fastp at Q25 and MiXCR, keeping productive beta chains. Rows with one shared CDR3 protein collapse into an entry with the most common genes and DNA. The V and J calls, along with clone size, are taken from TCRdb and not from the paper's own processing. The sample table contains about 700,000 distinct CDR3 sequences; only one count was recorded for about 32% of them. Approximately 15% of the sample lies in the top ten.

The sample was blood. The TCR was taken from a woman of 80 years or more in good health. Donor details come from another sample of the same person, matched by shared clones. The chain is made from TRBV6-4 and TRBJ2-3; D gene: possibly TRBD2, on 5 matching bases. The nucleotide sequence is given as TGTGCCGGCAGCATAGCGCGGAGCACAGATACGCAGTATTTT. Translated, this gives CAGSIARSTDTQYF.